The next 30 T cell receptor beta chains were all read from a single sample in a study of brain T cells in children with intractable seizures. Profiling relied on immunoSEQ multiplex PCR, and the TCRdb table lists in-frame clones only, not all of them. Here the sample spans about 320,000 clones, more than 85% being singletons. Sample time point: blood from clinic visit 5 months post-surgery; TSC patient then seizure free. The source was peripheral blood, collected about 5 months after surgery. The receptors shown here come from a boy under three years old with tuberous sclerosis and intractable seizures.

J is TRBJ2-3 and V is TRBV11-2; maybe TRBD2 (6 bases). V was trimmed by 4 bases and J by 0 bases, leaving 17 bases between them. Germline lookup yields CDR1 SGHAT and CDR2 FQNNGV. The CDR3 length is 17 residues. This chain's CDR3 is CASSYPGGVASTDTQYF. Written as DNA, the CDR3 is TGTGCCAGCAGCTACCCCGGCGGGGTAGCGAGCACAGATACGCAGTATTTT.

This rearrangement joins TRBV2 to TRBJ2-1, with a possible D match to TRBD2 (6 bases). This CDR3 region has 15 residues. V was pared by 5 bases and J by 4 bases, with 15 bases between. CDR1 SNHLY and CDR2 FYNNEI come from the germline V gene. The CDR3 sequence: CASSTTRQVYNEQFF. The CDR3 DNA reads TGTGCCAGCAGTACGACTAGACAAGTTTACAATGAGCAGTTCTTC.

The gene calls are TRBV7-8 and TRBJ1-6; D possibly corresponds to TRBD1 (5 bases). Germline CDR1 reads SGHVS; CDR2 reads FQNEAQ. With 1 base removed from V and 5 bases from J, the gap between germline ends came to 9 bases. The CDR3 totals 15 residues. In DNA, the CDR3 is TGTGCCAGCAGCTTAGAAGTAGGGGATAATTCACCCCTCCACTTT. Protein sequence: CASSLEVGDNSPLHF. The full variable domain, its missing parts supplied by reference TRBV7-8 and TRBJ1-6, is GAGVSQSPRYKVAKRGQDVALRCDPISGHVSLFWYQQALGQGPEFLTYFQNEAQLDKSGLPSDRFFAERPEGSVSTLKIQRTQQEDSAVYLCASSLEVGDNSPLHFGNGTRLTVT.

The CDR3: CASSLPSVAEAFF. The DNA of the CDR3 is TGTGCCAGCAGCTTGCCGTCGGTCGCTGAAGCTTTCTTT. The chain uses TRBV11-3 and TRBJ1-1, with D unclear. Germline V lookup: CDR1 SGHNT, CDR2 YENEEA. The CDR3 spans 13 residues. V dropped 3 bases and J dropped 6 bases, with 11 bases sitting between them.

V is TRBV9 and J is TRBJ2-3; D possibly matches TRBD1 or TRBD2 (6 bases each). CDR3 length equals 16 residues. Trimming left V 0 bases short and J 3 bases short, with 14 bases between. The germline V gene encodes CDR1 SGDLS and CDR2 YYNGEE. CDR3 nucleotides: TGTGCCAGCAGCGTAGGGGGGGCCACCGGGACAGATACGCAGTATTTT. Translation gives CASSVGGATGTDTQYF.

J is TRBJ2-3 and V is TRBV23-1, with a weak D call TRBD1 (6 bases). TRBV23-1 carries the ORF label, with uncertain function. V was cut by 0 bases and J by 0 bases, with 7 bases left in between. The CDR3 loop spans 15 amino acids. CDR3 bases: TGCGCCAGCAGTCAATCCGACAGGAGCACAGATACGCAGTATTTT. Amino acids: CASSQSDRSTDTQYF.

The V and J genes are TRBV4-2 and TRBJ1-2; D remains ambiguous. The CDR3 loop spans 13 amino acids. The V and J ends lost 2 bases and 8 bases respectively, with 12 bases between them. Germline V CDR1 and CDR2: LGHNA, YNFKEQ. The CDR3 sequence: CASSQLGLEGYTF. In DNA form, the CDR3 reads TGTGCCAGCAGCCAATTGGGGTTGGAGGGCTACACCTTC.

The chain recombines TRBV24-1 with TRBJ1-2; D is undetermined. Trimming pared 1 base from V and 4 bases from J, leaving 6 bases between. The CDR3 length is 13 residues. Germline V gives CDR1 KGHDR, CDR2 SFDVKD. CDR3 amino acids: CATSDFWFYGYTF. The CDR3 region has the DNA TGTGCCACCAGTGATTTCTGGTTCTATGGCTACACCTTC.

The chain carries TRBV9 and TRBJ1-3; weak D call: TRBD1 (5 bases). Trimming took off 0 bases at V and 0 bases at J, with 10 bases between the two ends. The CDR3 has 16 residues. The germline V gene has CDR1 SGDLS and CDR2 YYNGEE. DNA of the CDR3: TGTGCCAGCAGCGTAGGAGACAGCTTCTCTGGAAACACCATATATTTT. Its translation: CASSVGDSFSGNTIYF.

The chain is built from TRBV10-1 and TRBJ1-2; D gene ambiguous. This CDR3 contains 11 residues. Germline assignment: CDR1 WNHNN and CDR2 SYGVQD (reference sequence). Trimming took off 8 bases at V and 7 bases at J, with 11 bases between the two ends. The CDR3 spells CASAAGIGYTF. DNA for the CDR3: TGCGCCAGCGCTGCAGGAATTGGCTACACCTTC.

The rearrangement uses TRBV27 and TRBJ2-3, with no clear D. The germline V gene encodes CDR1 MNHEY and CDR2 SMNVEV (reference sequence). The V end lost 2 bases, the J end lost 2 bases, and 8 bases lay between the germline ends. This CDR3 is 14 amino acids long. In nucleotides, the CDR3 is TGTGCCAGCAGTTTACGGCTCTACACAGATACGCAGTATTTT. It codes for CASSLRLYTDTQYF.

V gene TRBV27 combines with J gene TRBJ2-1; D gene ambiguous. Trimming stripped 8 bases from V and 7 bases from J, with 24 bases between. Germline CDR1 and CDR2: MNHEY and SMNVEV (reference sequence). The CDR3 has 16 amino acids. CDR3 in amino acids: CASRKISLVVGNEQFF. In DNA, the CDR3 is TGTGCCAGCCGGAAAATTAGCCTGGTCGTTGGGAATGAGCAGTTCTTC.

The J gene is TRBJ2-7, the V gene TRBV11-3; TRBD1 aligns across 7 bases. Germline CDR1 SGHNT, CDR2 YENEEA. V lost 5 bases to trimming and J lost 3 bases; unmatched junction nucleotides: 13. This CDR3 contains 16 residues. The CDR3 protein is CASSPGGRQGDYEQYF. DNA of the CDR3: TGTGCCAGCAGCCCCGGAGGTCGACAGGGTGACTACGAGCAGTACTTC.

This clone came up a few times. This chain joins TRBV7-9 and TRBJ2-7; D uncertain. Looked up from germline, CDR1 is SEHNR and CDR2 is FQNEAQ (reference sequence). V lost 4 bases, J lost 1 base, and 8 bases lay in between. CDR3 size: 13 residues. This CDR3 reads CASSWAVSYEQYF. CDR3 nucleotide sequence: TGTGCCAGCAGCTGGGCGGTATCCTACGAGCAGTACTTC. Full variable domain (missing parts from reference TRBV7-9 and TRBJ2-7): DTGVSQNPRHKITKRGQNVTFRCDPISEHNRLYWYRQTLGQGPEFLTYFQNEAQLEKSRLLSDRFSAERPKGSFSTLEIQRTEQGDSAMYLCASSWAVSYEQYFGPGTRLTVT.

This clone turned up a few times. V gene TRBV15 combines with J gene TRBJ1-2; D gene ambiguous. Germline V gene sequence: CDR1 LNHNV, CDR2 YYDKDF (reference sequence). V was trimmed by 0 bases and J by 9 bases, leaving 14 bases between them. The CDR3 is 14 amino acids. The CDR3 DNA reads TGTGCCACCAGCAGAGATCGGGGTCTGAGTAGCTACACCTTC. Translation: CATSRDRGLSSYTF.

V and J are TRBV7-2 and TRBJ2-3; 9 bases are a match to TRBD2. Germline V gene data show CDR1 as SGHTA and CDR2 as FQGNSA. J gave up 5 bases and V 4 bases, and 13 bases lay outside the gene matches. There are 17 residues in the CDR3. CDR3 loop: CASSSSGTSSLIDTQYF. The CDR3 region has the DNA TGTGCCAGCAGCTCGTCCGGGACTAGCTCGTTGATAGATACGCAGTATTTT.

This chain connects TRBV30 to TRBJ1-3; D remains ambiguous. Between the trimmed V and J ends, which lost 0 bases and 7 bases, there was a span of 10 bases. The CDR3 extends over 13 amino acids. Germline lookup yields CDR1 GTSNPN and CDR2 SVGIG (reference sequence). This CDR3 reads CAWSVLPRNTIYF. CDR3 DNA sequence: TGTGCCTGGAGTGTACTTCCCCGGAACACCATATATTTT.

This clone was found once. V gene TRBV6-6 combines with J gene TRBJ1-4; 9 bases line up with TRBD1. Losses at the gene ends were 5 bases for V and 2 bases for J; bases not matched to a gene: 12. The CDR3 is 18 residues long. Germline assignment: CDR1 MNHNY and CDR2 SVGAGI (reference sequence). CDR3 DNA: TGTGCCAGCAGTCGGACAGGGGACACCATCCAGACTAATGAAAAACTGTTTTTT. Translated, it gives CASSRTGDTIQTNEKLFF.

This clone was counted a few times. The J gene is TRBJ1-6, the V gene TRBV5-1; D is possibly TRBD1 (5 bases). Per germline, CDR1 SGHRS and CDR2 YFSETQ. Trimming removed 0 bases at V and 7 bases at J, with 8 bases between. The CDR3 is made up of 14 amino acids. DNA for the CDR3: TGCGCCAGCAGCTTGGAGGACACAAATTCACCCCTCCACTTT. Encoded protein: CASSLEDTNSPLHF. The variable domain in full, with the rest retrieved from reference TRBV5-1 and TRBJ1-6, is KAGVTQTPRYLIKTRGQQVTLSCSPISGHRSVSWYQQTPGQGLQFLFEYFSETQRNKGNFPGRFSGRQFSNSRSEMNVSTLELGDSALYLCASSLEDTNSPLHFGNGTRLTVT.

V gene TRBV5-4 combines with J gene TRBJ2-5, with 9 bases fitting TRBD2. The germline CDR1 and CDR2 sequences are SGHNT and YYREEE (reference sequence). V lost 0 bases to trimming and J lost 6 bases; unmatched junction nucleotides: 12. This CDR3 has 17 amino acids. Here the CDR3 reads CASSLAPGAGGPKTQYF. CDR3 nucleotide sequence: TGTGCCAGCAGCTTGGCCCCCGGGGCGGGAGGGCCTAAGACCCAGTACTTC.

The rearrangement joins TRBV30 to TRBJ1-1; a possible D gene is TRBD1 (5 bases). The germline V and J ends were trimmed by 0 bases and 4 bases, with 9 bases remaining between them. The length of the CDR3 is 13 residues. In germline, CDR1 is GTSNPN, CDR2 SVGIG (reference sequence). DNA of the CDR3: TGTGCCTGGAGTGTACTAGACAGCACTGAAGCTTTCTTT. This translates into CAWSVLDSTEAFF.

This clone was picked up one time. CDR3 bases: TGTGCCAGCAGCGTAGGCCCCGAACCAACAGATACGCAGTATTTT. Translating gives CASSVGPEPTDTQYF. The chain combines TRBV9 with TRBJ2-3; D gene uncertain. The CDR3 contains 15 residues. V shed 0 bases and J shed 3 bases, with 11 bases lying between them. CDR1 is SGDLS, CDR2 YYNGEE, per germline.

The rearrangement links TRBV5-1 to TRBJ2-2, with D unresolved. In germline, CDR1 is SGHRS, CDR2 YFSETQ. The CDR3 consists of 22 residues. Trimming left V 3 bases short and J 0 bases short, with 30 bases between. CDR3 in amino acids: CASSYPSTTKDDRFANTGELFF. CDR3 bases: TGCGCCAGCAGCTACCCCTCGACGACGAAGGACGACCGCTTTGCGAACACCGGGGAGCTGTTTTTT.

The chain joins TRBV5-6 to TRBJ2-3, with TRBD2 matching over 10 bases. J lost 1 base, V lost 4 bases, and 12 bases had no gene match. CDR3 size: 18 residues. Looked up from germline, CDR1 is SGHDT and CDR2 is YYEEEE. CDR3 residues: CASSRTSGVTFGTDTQYF. CDR3 sequence (DNA): TGTGCCAGCAGCCGAACTAGCGGGGTGACCTTTGGCACAGATACGCAGTATTTT. Complete variable domain (other parts from reference TRBV5-6 and TRBJ2-3): DAGVTQSPTHLIKTRGQQVTLRCSPKSGHDTVSWYQQALGQGPQFIFQYYEEEERQRGNFPDRFSGHQFPNYSSELNVNALLLGDSALYLCASSRTSGVTFGTDTQYFGPGTRLTVL.

A single count supports this clone. The chain carries TRBV28 and TRBJ2-1, with TRBD1 matching over 9 bases. CDR3 size: 16 residues. With 3 bases clipped from V and 3 bases from J, the junction kept 6 bases outside the gene matches. CDR1 and CDR2 (germline): MDHEN, SYDVKM. The CDR3: CASSFRAGQGYNEQFF. The DNA for the CDR3 is TGTGCCAGCAGTTTTCGAGCGGGACAGGGCTACAATGAGCAGTTCTTC.

The rearrangement joins TRBV5-4 to TRBJ2-2; D is possibly TRBD1 (6 bases). Germline lookup yields CDR1 SGHNT and CDR2 YYREEE (reference sequence). This CDR3 is built from 16 residues. The V end lost 2 bases, the J end lost 5 bases, and 16 bases lay between the germline ends. CDR3 sequence (DNA): TGTGCCAGCAGCTTTGGGACCTACAGGGCGACCGGGGAGCTGTTTTTT. It codes for CASSFGTYRATGELFF. Full variable domain (missing parts from reference TRBV5-4 and TRBJ2-2): ETGVTQSPTHLIKTRGQQVTLRCSSQSGHNTVSWYQQALGQGPQFIFQYYREEENGRGNFPPRFSGLQFPNYSSELNVNALELDDSALYLCASSFGTYRATGELFFGEGSRLTVL.

The gene calls are TRBV9 and TRBJ2-6, with TRBD2 matching over 11 bases. Per germline, CDR1 SGDLS and CDR2 YYNGEE. This CDR3 is 17 amino acids long. The trim removed 0 bases at V and 4 bases at J, leaving 3 bases unmatched. The CDR3 nucleotides are TGTGCCAGCAGCGTAGTAGCGGGGGGGCAAGGGGCCAACGTCCTGACTTTC. This translates into CASSVVAGGQGANVLTF.

This sequence joins TRBV30 and TRBJ2-5; tentative D call: TRBD1 (5 bases). The CDR3 consists of 13 residues. Germline V gene lookup returns CDR1 GTSNPN and CDR2 SVGIG (reference sequence). Trimming took off 0 bases at V and 4 bases at J, with 9 bases between the two ends. The CDR3 is CAWSVLQGETQYF. The CDR3, as DNA: TGTGCCTGGAGTGTACTTCAGGGAGAGACCCAGTACTTC.

The chain combines TRBV7-9 with TRBJ2-5; maybe TRBD1 (5 bases). The CDR3 is 14 residues long. CDR1 and CDR2 from the germline V gene are SEHNR and FQNEAQ (reference sequence). V dropped 7 bases and J dropped 5 bases, with 17 bases sitting between them. The CDR3: CASNEDKAQETQYF. CDR3 DNA sequence: TGTGCCAGCAACGAGGACAAAGCCCAGGAGACCCAGTACTTC. The full variable domain, in which reference TRBV7-9 and TRBJ2-5 provide the parts outside the CDR3, is DTGVSQNPRHKITKRGQNVTFRCDPISEHNRLYWYRQTLGQGPEFLTYFQNEAQLEKSRLLSDRFSAERPKGSFSTLEIQRTEQGDSAMYLCASNEDKAQETQYFGPGTRLLVL.

This clone was picked up one time. The chain is built from TRBV12-3 or TRBV12-4 and TRBJ2-7, with D unclear. This CDR3 has 12 amino acids. V was shortened by 2 bases and J by 4 bases, with 6 bases between the two germline ends. CDR3 loop: CASSLFRYEQYF. CDR3 nucleotides: TGTGCCAGCAGTTTATTCCGGTACGAGCAGTACTTC.